The present T cell receptor (beta chain) was sequenced within a study of blood T cells in healthy people across ages. V lost 6 bases, J lost 1 base, and 12 bases lay in between. This CDR3 comprises 14 residues. The V gene's germline CDR1 is SNHLY and CDR2 FYNNEI. Next came a second PCR, run for about 7 to 11 cycles, which used a sample-barcoded 5' primer along with a J-beta primer mix. TCRdb ran MiXCR on the 5' RACE reads and lists one entry per CDR3 protein. This sample yields 700,000 to 900,000 distinct CDR3 sequences, of which less than 70% are seen a single time; approximately 40% belongs to the top ten. This clonotype came up a few times.

The sample taken for sequencing was blood. The receptor was isolated from a man aged 80 or over in good health. This chain links TRBV2 with TRBJ2-5, with a possible D match to TRBD2 (6 bases). The CDR3 DNA is TGTGCCAGCAGGGGGGGACTGCCCCAAGAGACCCAGTACTTC. The encoded protein is CASRGGLPQETQYF.